These 13 T cell receptor beta chains were all obtained from the same sample, sequenced in a study of regulatory T cells in long-lasting Graves disease. Sample time point: newly diagnosed GD, antithyroid drugs for less than 3 months. PBMC-derived RNA was used for the TCR library. Libraries of TCR beta came from iRepertoire HTBI primers plus Arm-PCR of CDR3 regions. TCRdb used MiXCR to reprocess the multiplex PCR reads, holding one entry per CDR3 protein. The table has fewer than 550,000 distinct CDR3 sequences, roughly 17% seen once. These data also featured in a second study, about T cells in Graves' hyperthyroidism and ophthalmopathy.

Specimen: peripheral blood mononuclear cells (PBMCs), collected at new diagnosis, from a patient treated with antithyroid drugs. Source of these receptors: a woman aged 18-30 years with Graves disease.

The table lists this clonotype with many counts. V is TRBV27 and J is TRBJ2-5; D is undetermined. Germline V CDR1 and CDR2: MNHEY, SMNVEV (reference sequence). The CDR3 sequence is 12 residues long. Deletions cut 6 bases from V and 0 bases from J, with 5 bases between. CDR3: CASSLHQETQYF. CDR3 in DNA: TGTGCCAGCAGCCTACACCAAGAGACCCAGTACTTC.

The rearrangement uses TRBV20-1 and TRBJ1-6; D unclear. There are 14 residues in the CDR3. The germline CDR1 and CDR2 sequences are DFQATT and SNEGSKA (reference sequence). V lost 6 bases, J lost 8 bases, and 17 bases lay in between. This CDR3 reads CSANYGPWDSPLHF. The CDR3 nucleotides read TGCAGTGCCAACTACGGACCCTGGGATTCACCCCTCCACTTT.

Many counts were recorded for this clonotype. The V gene is TRBV20-1, the J gene TRBJ2-1, with TRBD2 matching 7 bases. The V gene's germline CDR1 is DFQATT and CDR2 SNEGSKA (reference sequence). The J segment lost 7 bases and the V segment lost 6 bases, leaving 15 bases of the junction unmatched. This CDR3 is built from 15 residues. The CDR3 spells CSANPREGAGNEQFF. The CDR3 DNA sequence: TGCAGTGCAAACCCGAGGGAGGGAGCGGGTAATGAGCAGTTCTTC.

This clonotype was found many times. The J gene is TRBJ1-2, the V gene TRBV14; D is ambiguous. The germline V gene has CDR1 SGHDN and CDR2 FVKESK. Trimming pared 0 bases from V and 3 bases from J, leaving 11 bases between. The CDR3 length is 15 residues. Written as DNA, the CDR3 is TGTGCCAGCAGCCAAGATAGGGTACCGCACTATGGCTACACCTTC. Amino acid sequence: CASSQDRVPHYGYTF.

The V call is TRBV27, the J call TRBJ2-7; 9 bases are shared with TRBD2. V shed 4 bases and J 2 bases; nucleotides not matched to a gene: 9. The V gene's germline CDR1 is MNHEY and CDR2 SMNVEV (reference sequence). The CDR3 loop spans 16 amino acids. The CDR3 sequence: CASSYSGRGLTYEQYF. In DNA, the CDR3 is TGTGCCAGCAGTTATAGCGGGAGAGGTCTTACCTACGAGCAGTACTTC.

The chain couples TRBV5-8 to TRBJ2-3, with D maybe TRBD2 (6 bases). Trimming pared 5 bases from V and 2 bases from J, leaving 18 bases between. This CDR3 spans 16 amino acids. Germline CDR1 reads SGHTS; CDR2 reads YDEGEE. For the CDR3, the DNA is TGTGCCAGCAGAAGCCCCCGGGCGGGGATCACAGATACGCAGTATTTT. It translates to CASRSPRAGITDTQYF.

With regard to this clonotype: This could be a read error, since a much larger clone is one nucleotide away. The chain combines TRBV6-1 with TRBJ2-7; D is possibly TRBD1 (6 bases). From germline, CDR1 is MNHNS and CDR2 SASEGT. V lost 6 bases to trimming and J lost 7 bases, with 28 bases between them. The CDR3 runs to 17 residues. CDR3 sequence (DNA): TGTGCCAGCAGACCCCCCCCAGGGGTAGAGTGGGGCAATGAGCAGTACTTC. Translating it yields CASRPPPGVEWGNEQYF.

This clonotype was detected ten times or more. The CDR3 DNA is TGTGCCAGCAGTTTAGAATCACGGGTGGGCTACGAGCAGTACTTC. Translated: CASSLESRVGYEQYF. This chain links TRBV28 with TRBJ2-7; D not certain. V was cut by 2 bases and J by 3 bases, with 14 bases left in between. CDR3 length: 15 amino acids. Germline V gene lookup returns CDR1 MDHEN and CDR2 SYDVKM.

Many counts were recorded for this clonotype. The CDR3 DNA is TGCAGCGGGGGGACAGGGGGCTCGATTAGCGGCACAGATACGCAGTATTTT. This translates into CSGGTGGSISGTDTQYF. This chain connects TRBV29-1 to TRBJ2-3; 12 bases match TRBD1. The CDR3 runs 17 residues. Germline CDR1 and CDR2: SQVTM and ANQGSEA. Trimming at V came to 7 bases and at J to 1 base, leaving 12 bases not matched to a gene.

V usage is TRBV3-1 and J usage is TRBJ1-5, with 8 bases aligning to TRBD1. V lost 6 bases and J lost 2; bases outside the gene matches: 15. The CDR3 runs 18 residues. CDR1 LGHDT and CDR2 YNNKEL come from the germline V gene (reference sequence). CDR3 loop: CASRRGQALGRCNQPQHF. The CDR3 region has the DNA TGTGCCAGCAGGCGGGGACAGGCCCTAGGAAGGTGCAATCAGCCCCAGCATTTT.

The chain recombines TRBV5-5 with TRBJ2-3, with TRBD2 matching over 12 bases. V shed 2 bases, J shed 2 bases, and the junction held 3 bases outside the gene matches. The CDR3 runs to 16 residues. Germline V lookup: CDR1 SGHKS, CDR2 YYEKEE (reference sequence). Written as DNA, the CDR3 is TGTGCCAGCAGCTTACTAGCGGGAGGAAACACAGATACGCAGTATTTT. The encoded protein is CASSLLAGGNTDTQYF.

This clonotype was detected many times. The genes are TRBV11-2 and TRBJ2-7; the match to TRBD2 covers 11 bases. This CDR3 is built from 14 residues. V lost 5 bases to trimming and J lost 6 bases; unmatched junction nucleotides: 6. Germline V CDR1 and CDR2: SGHAT, FQNNGV. The CDR3 spells CASSRTGTSGEQYF. In DNA form, the CDR3 reads TGTGCCAGCAGCCGAACCGGGACTAGCGGCGAGCAGTACTTC. Combining the CDR3 with reference TRBV11-2 and TRBJ2-7 gives the whole variable domain EAGVAQSPRYKIIEKRQSVAFWCNPISGHATLYWYQQILGQGPKLLIQFQNNGVVDDSQLPKDRFSAERLKGVDSTLKIQPAKLEDSAVYLCASSRTGTSGEQYFGPGTRLTVT.

This clonotype was counted many times. V is TRBV27 and J is TRBJ1-1; 8 nucleotides align to TRBD1. Losses at the gene ends were 5 bases for V and 1 base for J; bases not matched to a gene: 6. There are 15 residues in the CDR3. The V gene's germline CDR1 is MNHEY and CDR2 SMNVEV (reference sequence). The CDR3 nucleotides are TGTGCCAGCAGTGTCAGACAGGGGAGGAACACTGAAGCTTTCTTT. Translating it yields CASSVRQGRNTEAFF.